What follows are 5 T cell receptor beta chains derived from one specimen sequenced in a study of T cells in Graves' hyperthyroidism and ophthalmopathy. The investigators amplified TCR beta CDR3 regions from RNA transcripts. RT-PCR in the first round (using the HTBI primer set) targeted the TCR CDR3. TCRdb recomputed calls from the multiplex PCR reads with MiXCR, one row per CDR3 protein. The sample consists of roughly 250,000 distinct CDR3 sequences, 16% of them appearing once. Sequencing was performed on blood. These receptors originate from a woman aged 18-29 years with Graves' ophthalmopathy.

In this sample, this clonotype turned up many times. A much larger clone lies a single base off, so this may be a read error. It is likely a read error, because the conserved phenylalanine at the end of the CDR3 is missing. The chain couples TRBV27 to TRBJ2-7, with TRBD2 matching 13 bases. Trimming took 6 bases from V and 2 from J; bases not matched to a gene: 1. Germline-derived CDR1 and CDR2 are MNHEY and SMNVEV (reference sequence). The CDR3 length is 14 residues. For the CDR3, the DNA is TGTGCCAGCAGCGGGACTAGCGGGACCTACGAGCAGTACTCC. It is translated as CASSGTSGTYEQYS.

This clonotype was recorded many times. V and J are TRBV10-3 and TRBJ1-2, with D tentatively TRBD1 (5 bases). There are 15 residues in the CDR3. Germline-derived CDR1 and CDR2 are ENHRY and SYGVKD. The V and J ends lost 4 bases and 3 bases respectively, with 15 bases between them. CDR3 loop: CAISAGADYYYGYTF. In nucleotides, the CDR3 is TGTGCCATCAGTGCCGGGGCGGATTACTACTATGGCTACACCTTC.

This chain uses TRBV6-1 with TRBJ2-3; 15 nucleotides agree with TRBD2. V gave up 5 bases and J gave up 4 bases; unmatched junction bases: 19. Germline loops: CDR1 MNHNS, CDR2 SASEGT. This CDR3 has 21 amino acids. For the CDR3, the DNA is TGTGCCAGCAGTCCCGGGACTAGCGGGAGGTTCATCATTCGTAAGGCAGATACGCAGTATTTT. Translating it yields CASSPGTSGRFIIRKADTQYF.

Ten or more counts support this clonotype. The CDR3 bases are TGTGCCAGCAGCCCCACGAGGCGAATCTACGAGCAGTACTTC. Protein product: CASSPTRRIYEQYF. The chain joins TRBV28 to TRBJ2-7, with D uncertain. V was pared by 6 bases and J by 3 bases, with 15 bases between. This CDR3 comprises 14 residues. In germline, CDR1 is MDHEN, CDR2 SYDVKM.

This clonotype was recorded at least ten times. V is TRBV7-8 and J is TRBJ2-5; no reliable D call. This CDR3 has 17 residues. The germline CDR1 and CDR2 sequences are SGHVS and FQNEAQ. V gave up 1 base and J gave up 5 bases, with 20 bases separating them. Written as DNA, the CDR3 is TGTGCCAGCAGCTTAGGATTGGCGGAATCGTTTAGGGAGACCCAGTACTTC. Amino acid sequence: CASSLGLAESFRETQYF.